This paragraph covers one TCR beta chain sequence. This table comes from immunoSEQ multiplex PCR, and its TCRdb copy is limited to in-frame clones, with some not included. The top ten clones hold approximately 1.2% of a sample with about 62,000 clones, 86% of them seen once. Losses at the gene ends were 2 bases for V and 4 bases for J; bases not matched to a gene: 7. The CDR3 extends over 15 amino acids. Germline-derived CDR1 and CDR2 are SEHNR and FQNEAQ (reference sequence). This sample is drawn from a study of blood T cell repertoires in COVID-19. The chain has TRBV7-9 and TRBJ2-5; 7 positions agree with TRBD1. The sample comprised peripheral blood. The sequence came from a woman older than 75 with acute or convalescent COVID-19. The CDR3 coding sequence is TGTGCCAGCAGCTTACGACAGGGTATTGGAGAGACCCAGTACTTC. It translates to CASSLRQGIGETQYF.